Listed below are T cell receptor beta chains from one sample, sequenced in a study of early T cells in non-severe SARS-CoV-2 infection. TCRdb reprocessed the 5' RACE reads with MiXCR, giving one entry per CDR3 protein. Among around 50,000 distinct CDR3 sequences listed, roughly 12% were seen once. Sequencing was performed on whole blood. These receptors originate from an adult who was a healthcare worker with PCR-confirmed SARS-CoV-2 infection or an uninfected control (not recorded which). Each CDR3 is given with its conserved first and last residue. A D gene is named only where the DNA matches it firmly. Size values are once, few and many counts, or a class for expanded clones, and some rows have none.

TGTGCCAGCAGATCGGAGGTCTACGAGCAGTACTTC	CASRSEVYEQYF	-	TRBJ2-7	TRBV7-2	few
TGCAGTGCTAGAGATCGGATGGCGGGAGGTCATACGCAGTATTTT	CSARDRMAGGHTQYF	TRBD2	TRBJ2-3	TRBV20-1	-
TGTGCCAGCAGTTCGGGACTAGCGGCCAGGGGGACGCAGTATTTT	CASSSGLAARGTQYF	TRBD2	TRBJ2-3	TRBV28	-
TGTGCCAGCAGCCCTGCCCCGGGACAGTCTATTGGCTACACCTTC	CASSPAPGQSIGYTF	TRBD1	TRBJ1-2	TRBV7-3	few
TGCGCCAGCGAATACGCGGGCGGATTGAACACCGGGGAGCTGTTTTTT	CASEYAGGLNTGELFF	-	TRBJ2-2	TRBV4-1	many
TGCAGTGCTAGGTTTACGCTAGCGGGATATGATGAGCAGTTCTTC	CSARFTLAGYDEQFF	TRBD2	TRBJ2-1	TRBV20-1	many
TGCAGTGCTCGCGGGCAGACCTACGAGCAGTACTTC	CSARGQTYEQYF	-	TRBJ2-7	TRBV20-1	-
TGTGCCAGCACGGCGGGAAGAGACAATGAGCAGTTCTTC	CASTAGRDNEQFF	-	TRBJ2-1	TRBV6-1	few
TGCAGTGCTAGAGGCCACCCTAGCAATCAGCCCCAGCATTTT	CSARGHPSNQPQHF	-	TRBJ1-5	TRBV20-1	many
TGTGCCAGCAGCGCCGACAGGGTTTGGTCTAACACCATATATTTT	CASSADRVWSNTIYF	TRBD1	TRBJ1-3	TRBV6-1	few
TGTGCCAGCAGTTTAGTGGGAACAGGGCGGGAAAAACTGTTTTTT	CASSLVGTGREKLFF	-	TRBJ1-4	TRBV12-3/TRBV12-4	many
TGTGCCAGCAGAATGTCCCACGAGCAGTACTTC	CASRMSHEQYF	-	TRBJ2-7	TRBV28	-
TGTGCCAGCAGTGAAGAGACAGGGGGCGTTTTGGATGAGCAGTTCTTC	CASSEETGGVLDEQFF	TRBD1	TRBJ2-1	TRBV2	few
TGTGCCAGCAGCCCGGGACTAGCGGGAGACAATGAGCAGTTCTTC	CASSPGLAGDNEQFF	TRBD2	TRBJ2-1	TRBV7-6	-
TGTGCCAGTAGTATAGCGCTCGGGTTGAGCACCGGGGAGCTGTTTTTT	CASSIALGLSTGELFF	-	TRBJ2-2	TRBV19	-
TGTGCCAGCTCACCACCGATAGGGACAGGGGCCTACAATGAGCAGTTCTTC	CASSPPIGTGAYNEQFF	TRBD1	TRBJ2-1	TRBV18	few
TGCAGCGTTGAGACAGGCGGCTATGGCTACACCTTC	CSVETGGYGYTF	-	TRBJ1-2	TRBV29-1	few
TGTGCCAGCAGCCCCGTCGTCACAGATACGCAGTATTTT	CASSPVVTDTQYF	-	TRBJ2-3	TRBV7-9	-
TGTGCCAGCAGTACCCTGGGACAGGGCATCGACGAGCAGTACTTC	CASSTLGQGIDEQYF	TRBD1	TRBJ2-7	TRBV6-6	many